This TCR beta chain was identified during a study of cytomegalovirus exposure and HLA in healthy donors. About the study: Most genotyped donors, approximately 81% of 350 to 500, had Caucasian-associated genetic ancestry. Findings of the study overall: The records held CMV serostatus as the only immune exposure information. The likely explanation for a cluster of highly shared sequence variants was sequencing artifact. For presence/absence analyses, sequencing depth was assumed to be roughly uniform across donors.

Germline V gene data show CDR1 as ENHRY and CDR2 as SYGVKD. V lost 3 bases and J lost 5; bases outside the gene matches: 9. The CDR3 is 16 amino acids. Both 60 Vbeta primers and 13 Jbeta primers went into the PCR. TCRdb keeps only in-frame clones here, not all; method: immunoSEQ multiplex PCR. This sample carries some 92,000 clones, 79% of them seen once, and the ten largest clones take approximately 3%. Points on this clone: Its antigen is unknown.

V usage is TRBV10-3 and J usage is TRBJ2-3; TRBD1 matches at 9 bases. Sequencing was performed on PBMCs. The TCR was taken from a man younger than 45 in good health and CMV-seronegative. CDR3: CAISESTGGKVDTQYF. The CDR3 bases are TGTGCCATCAGTGAAAGTACAGGGGGCAAGGTAGATACGCAGTATTTT.